The present T cell receptor beta chain was sequenced within a study of shared clonotypes between healthy human individuals. For this clone: The antigen is undetermined.

Sequencing was performed with immunoSEQ multiplex PCR; in TCRdb, only in-frame clones are kept and a portion is missing. The sample records around 100,000 clones, 65% to 75% being singletons. Whole-study findings and limits: Blood was the sole source, and tissue repertoires probably differ.

The CDR3 is made up of 15 amino acids. The germline V gene encodes CDR1 SQVTM and CDR2 ANQGSEA. With 5 bases removed from V and 0 bases from J, the gap between germline ends came to 14 bases. The chain combines TRBV29-1 with TRBJ2-1; weak D call: TRBD2 (6 bases). The sequencing input was memory CD8+ T cells sorted from blood. Subset given: CD45RO+ cells pooled with CCR7-negative TemRA cells. This sequence was found in a woman under 40 in good health. The CDR3 DNA is TGCAGCGTTAAGGGACTCCTCAACTCCTACAATGAGCAGTTCTTC. It codes for CSVKGLLNSYNEQFF.